The 29 T cell receptor beta chains listed next were all sequenced from one sample in a study of beta chain features in type 1 diabetes. Isolated RNA was reverse transcribed in full, so expressed TCRB transcripts were sequenced. This table comes from immunoSEQ multiplex PCR, and its TCRdb copy is limited to in-frame clones, with some not included. The sample gives about 230,000 clones, 9.6% of which show up once; 0.03% to 0.035% is in the top ten. The sequencing input was naive CD4+ T cells from blood. All receptors derive from a woman aged 18-29 years in good health.

This clone was seen a few times. The V call is TRBV30, the J call TRBJ2-1, with 10 bases fitting TRBD2. Germline assignment: CDR1 GTSNPN and CDR2 SVGIG (reference sequence). This CDR3 comprises 16 residues. V shed 0 bases and J 6 bases; nucleotides not matched to a gene: 8. CDR3 coding DNA: TGTGCCTGGAGTGTCCCGTTCGGACTAGCGGTCAATGAGCAGTTCTTC. Amino acids: CAWSVPFGLAVNEQFF.

Only a few counts were recorded for this clone. The chain joins TRBV28 to TRBJ2-5; 7 nucleotides match TRBD1. The CDR3 contains 15 residues. Germline V gives CDR1 MDHEN, CDR2 SYDVKM. V lost 5 bases to trimming and J lost 2 bases; unmatched junction nucleotides: 8. CDR3 region: CASSAGTEQQETQYF. The CDR3 DNA sequence: TGTGCCAGCAGTGCCGGGACAGAACAACAAGAGACCCAGTACTTC.

This clone occurred a few times. One junction end does not reproduce the germline sequence, and a read error may be involved. The chain links TRBV5-4 to TRBJ2-3, with 8 bases identical to TRBD2. CDR1 and CDR2 (germline): SGHNT, YYREEE (reference sequence). This CDR3 contains 13 residues. CDR3 in amino acids: CASRLAGGDTQYF. For the CDR3, the DNA is TGTGCCAGCAGATTGGCGGGGGGAGATACGCAGTATTTT.

This sequence joins TRBV18 and TRBJ2-1, with D possibly matching TRBD2 (5 bases). The CDR3 totals 13 residues. Trimming stripped 0 bases from V and 8 bases from J, with 8 bases between. Germline V gene lookup returns CDR1 KGHSH and CDR2 LQKENI. The CDR3 here is CASSPPRVDEQFF. The CDR3 coding sequence is TGTGCCAGCTCACCACCGAGGGTGGATGAGCAGTTCTTC.

The J gene is TRBJ1-1, the V gene TRBV28; D remains ambiguous. Looked up from germline, CDR1 is MDHEN and CDR2 is SYDVKM. Trimming took off 8 bases at V and 1 base at J, with 8 bases between the two ends. This CDR3 comprises 12 residues. CDR3 nucleotide sequence: TGTGCCAGCCGCCGGGGGAACACTGAAGCTTTCTTT. The encoded protein is CASRRGNTEAFF.

The sample holds a few counts of this clone. The genes are TRBV5-1 and TRBJ2-3; tentative D call: TRBD1 (6 bases). The CDR3 extends over 17 amino acids. CDR1 and CDR2 from the germline V gene are SGHRS and YFSETQ. V dropped 0 bases and J dropped 0 bases, with 14 bases sitting between them. The CDR3: CASSLVGTIPSTDTQYF. CDR3 nucleotide sequence: TGCGCCAGCAGCTTGGTTGGGACAATCCCTAGCACAGATACGCAGTATTTT.

The table lists this clone with a few counts. The chain employs TRBV7-9 and TRBJ1-5; no firm D call. This CDR3 is built from 14 residues. V lost 3 bases and J 0 bases, leaving 6 bases between the germline ends. In germline, CDR1 is SEHNR, CDR2 FQNEAQ (reference sequence). The CDR3 protein is CASSFDYSNQPQHF. In nucleotides, the CDR3 is TGTGCCAGCAGCTTTGACTATAGCAATCAGCCCCAGCATTTT.

This clone showed up just a few times. CDR3 protein: CASSSTGGQPKGEQYF. In DNA form, the CDR3 reads TGTGCCAGCAGCTCTACCGGCGGGCAGCCTAAAGGCGAGCAGTACTTC. The chain joins TRBV5-4 to TRBJ2-7, with D tentatively TRBD2 (5 bases). Germline CDR1 reads SGHNT; CDR2 reads YYREEE (reference sequence). The CDR3 contains 16 residues. V was trimmed by 3 bases and J by 6 bases, leaving 22 bases between them.

The rearrangement links TRBV18 to TRBJ2-5; D is possibly TRBD2 (6 bases). CDR3 size: 15 residues. V lost 0 bases to trimming and J lost 2 bases, with 10 bases between them. Germline V gene sequence: CDR1 KGHSH, CDR2 LQKENI. The CDR3 loop reads CASSPPRGGQETQYF. CDR3 in DNA: TGTGCCAGCTCACCACCTCGAGGAGGGCAAGAGACCCAGTACTTC.

The table lists this clone with a few counts. The rearrangement joins TRBV2 to TRBJ2-7, with D hard to call. Germline CDR1 is SNHLY and CDR2 is FYNNEI. The CDR3 covers 11 residues. The ends were cut back, 4 bases at V and 5 bases at J, with 6 bases in the middle. CDR3 nucleotide sequence: TGTGCCAGCAGTGCCCTCCACGAGCAGTACTTC. This gives the protein CASSALHEQYF.

The rearrangement joins TRBV4-1 to TRBJ1-3; 7 positions match TRBD1. Germline V gene sequence: CDR1 MGHRA, CDR2 YSYEKL. With 4 bases clipped from V and 3 bases from J, the junction kept 6 bases outside the gene matches. There are 15 residues in the CDR3. The CDR3 DNA sequence: TGCGCCAGCAGCCCTGACAGGGCAAGTGGAAACACCATATATTTT. Its translation is CASSPDRASGNTIYF.

In this sample, this clone turned up a few times. Other nucleotide sequences in the sample specify the same CDR3. The CDR3, as DNA: TGCGCCAGCAGCGCGACAGGGGGCGAAGAGACCCAGTACTTC. Protein sequence: CASSATGGEETQYF. J is TRBJ2-5 and V is TRBV10-2, with 10 bases lining up with TRBD1. The CDR3 consists of 14 residues. The germline V gene encodes CDR1 WSHSY and CDR2 SAAADI. After removal of 6 bases from V and 3 bases from J, the junction contained 4 bases not matched to a gene.

The rearrangement joins TRBV30 to TRBJ1-5, with D possibly being TRBD1 (6 bases). The CDR3 has 13 amino acids. Germline V CDR1 and CDR2: GTSNPN, SVGIG (reference sequence). V lost 2 bases and J 5 bases, leaving 10 bases between the germline ends. The CDR3: CAWSNKGDQPQHF. The DNA for the CDR3 is TGTGCCTGGAGTAACAAGGGGGATCAGCCCCAGCATTTT.

The table lists this clone with a few counts. V and J are TRBV30 and TRBJ1-1, with D unresolved. V gave up 1 base and J gave up 7 bases, with 16 bases separating them. From germline, CDR1 is GTSNPN and CDR2 SVGIG (reference sequence). This CDR3 contains 14 residues. CDR3 amino acids: CAWSGGRRRVEAFF. CDR3 bases: TGTGCCTGGAGTGGCGGGCGGAGGAGGGTTGAAGCTTTCTTT.

This clone was seen a few times. The chain carries TRBV5-6 and TRBJ2-1; 8 nucleotides align to TRBD1. Germline V gives CDR1 SGHDT, CDR2 YYEEEE. Germline trimming cut 2 bases from V and 0 bases from J; bases unmatched to any gene: 1. The CDR3 contains 15 residues. In nucleotides, the CDR3 is TGTGCCAGCAGCTTCCAGGGGGCCTCCTACAATGAGCAGTTCTTC. It specifies CASSFQGASYNEQFF.

This clone showed up just a few times. The rearrangement links TRBV9 to TRBJ2-7; 7 bases are a match to TRBD1. This CDR3 comprises 14 residues. Germline lookup yields CDR1 SGDLS and CDR2 YYNGEE. J lost 4 bases, V lost 4 bases, and 8 bases had no gene match. CDR3 loop: CASSPSRGYYEQYF. The CDR3 region has the DNA TGTGCCAGCAGCCCATCCAGGGGGTATTACGAGCAGTACTTC.

This sequence joins TRBV4-1 and TRBJ2-3, with a weak D call TRBD1 (5 bases). CDR1 is MGHRA and CDR2 is YSYEKL in the germline V gene. V lost 0 bases to trimming and J lost 2 bases, with 15 bases between them. This CDR3 spans 17 amino acids. In nucleotides, the CDR3 is TGCGCCAGCAGCCAAGAGCTGGGGCAGGCGAACACAGATACGCAGTATTTT. Amino acid sequence: CASSQELGQANTDTQYF.

This clone has just a few counts. The V and J genes are TRBV9 and TRBJ1-1; perhaps TRBD1 as D (6 bases). The V gene's germline CDR1 is SGDLS and CDR2 YYNGEE. This CDR3 is built from 16 residues. V was trimmed by 3 bases and J by 0 bases, leaving 15 bases between them. The CDR3 coding sequence is TGTGCCAGCAGCGGAAGAGGTTGGGACATGAACACTGAAGCTTTCTTT. It specifies CASSGRGWDMNTEAFF.

V and J are TRBV5-1 and TRBJ1-5; TRBD1 matches 9 bases. The germline V gene encodes CDR1 SGHRS and CDR2 YFSETQ. The CDR3 totals 15 residues. V dropped 0 bases and J dropped 3; count of bases not matched to a gene: 1. DNA of the CDR3: TGCGCCAGCAGCTTGGGGACAGGGGTCAATCAGCCCCAGCATTTT. Its protein product is CASSLGTGVNQPQHF.

The V call is TRBV7-8, the J call TRBJ1-3; tentative D call: TRBD1 (5 bases). The ends were cut back, 5 bases at V and 0 bases at J, with 17 bases in the middle. Germline V gives CDR1 SGHVS, CDR2 FQNEAQ. The CDR3 has 17 residues. The CDR3 region is CASSPSRDSGSGNTIYF. For the CDR3, the DNA is TGTGCCAGCAGCCCGAGCCGGGACTCCGGCTCTGGAAACACCATATATTTT.

The chain has TRBV21-1 and TRBJ1-2; the table assigns TRBD1, which was not confirmed against the DNA. TRBV21-1 is termed a pseudogene. The CDR3 length is 11 residues. The DNA for the CDR3 is TGTGCCAGGGGGCTTTCGGATGGCTACACCTTC. It yields the protein CARGLSDGYTF.

The sample holds a few counts of this clone. The chain has TRBV18 and TRBJ2-7; TRBD1 matches at 7 bases. CDR1 and CDR2 from the germline V gene are KGHSH and LQKENI. This CDR3 region has 15 residues. Trimming took 6 bases from V and 3 from J; bases not matched to a gene: 11. CDR3 sequence reads: CASSPRQGGSYEQYF. Here the CDR3 DNA reads TGTGCCAGCTCGCCAAGACAGGGCGGTAGCTACGAGCAGTACTTC.

The V and J genes are TRBV19 and TRBJ1-1; maybe TRBD1 (6 bases). The germline V and J ends were trimmed by 9 bases and 0 bases, with 17 bases remaining between them. This CDR3 spans 15 amino acids. Germline lookup yields CDR1 LNHDA and CDR2 SQIVND (reference sequence). The CDR3 protein is CASREFRGMNTEAFF. As DNA, the CDR3 is TGTGCCAGCCGAGAATTCAGGGGAATGAACACTGAAGCTTTCTTT.

The rearrangement joins TRBV7-9 to TRBJ1-1; D gene ambiguous. Trimming shortened V by 2 bases and J by 1 base, and 8 bases separated the two germline ends. Germline CDR1 is SEHNR and CDR2 is FQNEAQ (reference sequence). CDR3 length: 14 residues. CDR3 nucleotides: TGTGCCAGCAGCTTATGGGCCGGGAACACTGAAGCTTTCTTT. Protein product: CASSLWAGNTEAFF.

The gene calls are TRBV4-2 and TRBJ2-7; possible D gene TRBD1, 6 bases. CDR3 size: 14 residues. Per germline, CDR1 LGHNA and CDR2 YNFKEQ. The ends were cut back, 1 base at V and 0 bases at J, with 7 bases in the middle. CDR3 DNA sequence: TGTGCCAGCAGCCAAGGGGACACCTCCTACGAGCAGTACTTC. Translated: CASSQGDTSYEQYF.

The gene calls are TRBV4-1 and TRBJ1-1; TRBD1 agrees at 11 bases. The germline V gene encodes CDR1 MGHRA and CDR2 YSYEKL. With 0 bases clipped from V and 5 bases from J, the junction kept 14 bases outside the gene matches. This CDR3 has 19 residues. The CDR3 DNA is TGCGCCAGCAGCCAAGATCTGAGCGGGGTAGGGACAGGGGGGACTGAAGCTTTCTTT. Protein: CASSQDLSGVGTGGTEAFF.

The chain joins TRBV30 to TRBJ1-2; D not resolved. Trimming shortened V by 0 bases and J by 3 bases, and 20 bases separated the two germline ends. Germline values: CDR1 GTSNPN, CDR2 SVGIG (reference sequence). The CDR3 totals 17 residues. The CDR3 DNA sequence: TGTGCCTGGAGTGTAACCCCATGGGCAGCTAAGGACTATGGCTACACCTTC. This encodes CAWSVTPWAAKDYGYTF. The whole variable domain, filled in from reference TRBV30 and TRBJ1-2, reads SQTIHQWPATLVQPVGSPLSLECTVEGTSNPNLYWYRQAAGRGLQLLFYSVGIGQISSEVPQNLSASRPQDRQFILSSKKLLLSDSGFYLCAWSVTPWAAKDYGYTFGSGTRLTVV.

This clone has more than one count but fewer than ten. V gene TRBV4-1 combines with J gene TRBJ2-2; D is perhaps TRBD2 (5 bases). CDR3 length: 17 residues. Trimming removed 2 bases from V and 3 bases from J, with 16 bases in between. CDR1 is MGHRA and CDR2 is YSYEKL in the germline V gene. The CDR3: CASSQKNRRRDTGELFF. The CDR3 DNA is TGCGCCAGCAGCCAAAAGAACCGGAGGCGGGACACCGGGGAGCTGTTTTTT.

This clone showed up just a few times. This chain links TRBV30 with TRBJ1-6, with D tentatively TRBD1 (5 bases). The V end lost 3 bases, the J end lost 0 bases, and 18 bases lay between the germline ends. Germline assignment: CDR1 GTSNPN and CDR2 SVGIG (reference sequence). The CDR3 totals 18 residues. CDR3 protein: CAWRKGTVTSSYNSPLHF. The CDR3 DNA follows: TGTGCCTGGAGGAAGGGGACTGTTACGAGCTCCTATAATTCACCCCTCCACTTT.